The 21 T cell receptor beta chains below all came from one sample that was sequenced in a study of tumor and adjacent non-tumor tissue in lung cancer. RNA was extracted from bulk tissue without any cell sorting. More than 3 cm separated this lung sample from the edge of the tumor. A modified ARM-PCR protocol with three rounds of nested PCR amplified TCRbeta. MiXCR, run by TCRdb on the multiplex PCR reads, gives a single entry per CDR3 protein. The data hold 75,000 to 90,000 distinct CDR3 sequences, with around three quarters observed a single time. The specimen sequenced was distant non-tumor lung tissue. The receptor set was obtained from a woman aged 45-65 years with non-small cell lung cancer.

This clonotype was seen a handful of times. A much larger clone is a single base away; this may be a read error. The chain has TRBV15 and TRBJ1-3; D gene unclear. CDR3 length equals 19 residues. From germline, CDR1 is LNHNV and CDR2 YYDKDF (reference sequence). The ends were cut back, 5 bases at V and 0 bases at J, with 23 bases in the middle. The CDR3 loop is CATSGRKIRFLSSGNTIYF. As DNA, the CDR3 is TGTGCCACCAGCGGCCGAAAGATCAGGTTCCTGAGCTCTGGAAACACCATATATTTT.

This clonotype was seen many times. This chain joins TRBV1 and TRBJ2-5; the D call TRBD1 from the table was never checked on the DNA. TRBV1 is recorded as a pseudogene. The CDR3 covers 17 residues. Here the CDR3 DNA reads TGCACCAGCAGCCAAGTTCCGGCTAGGGGCGGTAGGGAGACCCAGTACTTC. The encoded protein is CTSSQVPARGGRETQYF.

As to this clonotype: Sequence at one end of the junction differs from germline and may be a read error. This chain connects TRBV11-2 to TRBJ2-1, with D hard to call. Germline CDR1 and CDR2: SGHAT and FQNNGV. The CDR3 covers 14 residues. The CDR3 DNA reads TGTGCCAGCAACTTTGGCAGTGCCGATAATGAACAGTTCTTC. It codes for CASNFGSADNEQFF.

The chain links TRBV18 to TRBJ2-1, with 9 bases that match TRBD2. The germline V gene has CDR1 KGHSH and CDR2 LQKENI. The CDR3 extends over 14 amino acids. As DNA, the CDR3 is TGTACCATCCGCGGCGGGAGGGCATACAATGAGCAGTTCTTC. It specifies CTIRGGRAYNEQFF.

Remarks on this clonotype: A read error may account for a junction end that differs from germline. The V and J genes are TRBV4-1 and TRBJ2-2, with D possibly TRBD2 on 5 matching bases. Germline V lookup: CDR1 MGHRA, CDR2 YSYEKL. The CDR3 is 16 amino acids. The CDR3 DNA is TGCACCAGCAGCCAAGCCGGGTCGATTAACACCGGGGAGTTGCTTTTT. It specifies CTSSQAGSINTGELLF.

On this clonotype itself: Since a much larger clone is just one base distant, this may be a read error. The chain employs TRBV7-9 and TRBJ2-1; 10 bases match TRBD2. The CDR3 has 17 amino acids. V was clipped by 4 bases and J by 7 bases; unmatched bases: 13. In germline, CDR1 is SEHNR, CDR2 FQNEAQ (reference sequence). The DNA for the CDR3 is TGTGCCAGCAGCTCTTACATGCTAGCGGGAGATGGAAATGAGCAGTTCTTC. It encodes CASSSYMLAGDGNEQFF.

Regarding this clonotype: The junction shows a germline mismatch at one end, possibly a read error. This chain links TRBV20-1 with TRBJ1-3; possibly TRBD1 for D (5 bases). CDR3 length equals 11 residues. Germline assignment: CDR1 DFQATT and CDR2 SNEGSKA (reference sequence). The CDR3 region is CIAFRENTIYF. The CDR3 DNA sequence: TGCATTGCTTTCAGGGAAAACACCATATATTTT.

V usage is TRBV5-5 and J usage is TRBJ2-7; D call uncertain. CDR1 SGHKS and CDR2 YYEKEE come from the germline V gene (reference sequence). Trimming took 3 bases from V and 0 from J, leaving 10 bases between them. The CDR3 has 14 amino acids. The CDR3 region has the DNA TGTGCCAGCAGCTGTACAGTTTACTCCTACGAGCAGTACTTC. Amino acids: CASSCTVYSYEQYF.

Of note for this clonotype: The conserved final phenylalanine or tryptophan is absent from the CDR3, which likely points to a read error. The chain uses TRBV7-8 and TRBJ2-7; D remains unclear. The CDR3 consists of 13 residues. Germline CDR1 and CDR2: SGHVS and FQNEAQ. V lost 1 base to trimming and J lost 0 bases, with 4 bases between them. DNA for the CDR3: TGTGCCAGCAGCTTAGAGAGCTCCTACGAGCAGTACCTT. Translated, it gives CASSLESSYEQYL.

This clonotype was detected once. The conserved phenylalanine or tryptophan is not found at the CDR3 terminus, so this likely reflects a read error. This chain connects TRBV11-2 to TRBJ1-1; TRBD1 is a possible D gene (5 bases). Germline CDR1 and CDR2: SGHAT and FQNNGV. Trimming removed 0 bases from V and 5 bases from J, with 13 bases in between. The CDR3 is 15 amino acids. The CDR3 spells CASSLEPGTKTEAFV. The CDR3 DNA reads TGTGCCAGCAGCTTAGAGCCGGGGACGAAGACTGAAGCTTTCGTT.

In the case of this clonotype: A much larger clone differs by one base, so this may be a read error. V and J are TRBV28 and TRBJ1-3, with 9 bases matching TRBD1. CDR1 MDHEN and CDR2 SYDVKM come from the germline V gene. Trimming took 5 bases from V and 2 from J; bases not matched to a gene: 4. The CDR3 contains 15 residues. The CDR3 loop reads CASSARDRAGNTIYF. CDR3 nucleotide sequence: TGTGCCAGCAGTGCCCGGGACAGGGCTGGAAACACCATATATTTT.

This clonotype appeared many times. The J gene is TRBJ2-1, the V gene TRBV6-1; 7 positions agree with TRBD2. With V trimmed by 1 base and J by 4 bases, 4 bases remained unmatched. Germline loops: CDR1 MNHNS, CDR2 SASEGT. This CDR3 spans 15 amino acids. The CDR3 here is CASSEGGGRYNEQFF. The CDR3 region has the DNA TGTGCCAGCAGTGAAGGGGGGGGTCGGTACAATGAGCAGTTCTTC.

About this clonotype itself: The junction and the germline gene differ at one end; a read error may be behind it. The chain joins TRBV6-1 to TRBJ1-1; D unclear. The germline CDR1 and CDR2 sequences are MNHNS and SASEGT. The CDR3 totals 15 residues. Here the CDR3 DNA reads TGTCCCAGTAGTGAACATGGCGGACTGTGGGCTGAAGCTTTCTTT. Translation: CPSSEHGGLWAEAFF.

As to this clonotype: The conserved final phenylalanine or tryptophan is absent from the CDR3, which likely points to a read error. This chain connects TRBV14 to TRBJ2-7; TRBD2 matches at 8 bases. V was clipped by 0 bases and J by 3 bases; unmatched bases: 10. The germline gives CDR1 SGHDN, CDR2 FVKESK. The CDR3 consists of 17 residues. The CDR3 loop is CASSQDLSGSIIYEQYI. In DNA, the CDR3 is TGTGCCAGCAGCCAAGACCTAAGCGGGAGTATAATCTACGAGCAGTACATC.

About this clonotype itself: Here the CDR3 omits its conserved ending phenylalanine or tryptophan, so a read error is the likely source. V gene TRBV12-3 or TRBV12-4 combines with J gene TRBJ2-4, with TRBD1 identical over 7 bases. This CDR3 has 14 amino acids. With V trimmed by 3 bases and J by 7 bases, 6 bases remained unmatched. CDR3 DNA sequence: TGTGCCAGCAGTTTGCGACAGGGTTCGAACATTCAGTACATC. The encoded protein is CASSLRQGSNIQYI.

About this clonotype: Because the CDR3 is missing its conserved closing phenylalanine or tryptophan, this is likely a read error. The limits of the CDR3 on the DNA are not certain, so only TCRdb's listed CDR3 is given. The chain combines TRBV12-3 or TRBV12-4 with TRBJ2-7; whether TRBD1, the table's D call, matches the DNA was not checked. The CDR3 adds up to 12 amino acids, both ends counted. The CDR3 sequence: CASGGQAYEHYI.

The sample holds many counts of this clonotype. V is TRBV28 and J is TRBJ2-1; maybe TRBD1 (6 bases). This CDR3 region has 13 residues. Trimming removed 4 bases from V and 14 bases from J, with 18 bases in between. Germline V lookup: CDR1 MDHEN, CDR2 SYDVKM. CDR3 in amino acids: CASSSGTRGIKFF. The CDR3, as DNA: TGTGCCAGCAGTTCAGGCACTAGGGGGATTAAGTTCTTC.

The genes are TRBV19 and TRBJ1-1; 9 nucleotides align to TRBD1. The CDR3 sequence is 15 residues long. V shed 7 bases and J 2 bases; nucleotides not matched to a gene: 8. Germline V gene sequence: CDR1 LNHDA, CDR2 SQIVND (reference sequence). The CDR3 DNA reads TGTGCCAGTACCCTAGGGGGACAGGGTAACACTGAAGCTTTCTTT. Translating gives CASTLGGQGNTEAFF.

The rearrangement links TRBV6-5 to TRBJ1-6; D perhaps matches TRBD1 (5 bases). CDR3 length: 14 amino acids. Per the germline V gene, CDR1 is MNHEY and CDR2 is SVGAGI. Deletions cut 7 bases from V and 14 bases from J, with 21 bases between. The CDR3, as DNA: TGTGCCAGCACTTTTGGAGGAACGTCAGGGTCCCTCCACTTT. Its protein is CASTFGGTSGSLHF.

This clonotype showed up just a few times. Its ends do not fully match the called genes, so a read error is possible. The rearrangement uses TRBV28 and TRBJ2-2; D gene unclear. CDR1 is MDHEN, CDR2 SYDVKM, per germline. CDR3 size: 12 residues. The CDR3, as DNA: TGTTCCAGCAGCACTCCCACCGGGGAGCTGTTTTTT. Protein: CSSSTPTGELFF.

Points on this clonotype: The conserved final phenylalanine or tryptophan is absent from the CDR3, which likely points to a read error. The chain carries TRBV12-5 and TRBJ2-1; the D is unclear. CDR3 length equals 16 residues. Trimming pared 0 bases from V and 9 bases from J, leaving 18 bases between. Germline-derived CDR1 and CDR2 are LGHNT and FRNRAP. DNA of the CDR3: TGTGCTAGTGGTTTGGTATGGGCAGAGCGCGAGCGTGAGCAGTTCCTC. It specifies CASGLVWAEREREQFL.